The 23 T cell receptor beta chains in this list originate from one sample, sequenced in a study of cytomegalovirus exposure and HLA in healthy donors. 60 Vbeta and 13 Jbeta primers were used in PCR. Data came from immunoSEQ multiplex PCR; TCRdb stores just in-frame clones and leaves some out. The sample carries approximately 51,000 clones, around 68% recorded once. Material for sequencing was PBMCs. Receptors originate from a man aged 25-45 years in good health and CMV-seronegative.

The chain has TRBV27 and TRBJ2-5, with a weak D call TRBD2 (6 bases). V was shortened by 1 base and J by 0 bases, with 9 bases between the two germline ends. The CDR3 has 15 amino acids. Germline CDR1 reads MNHEY; CDR2 reads SMNVEV (reference sequence). The CDR3 nucleotides read TGTGCCAGCAGTTTATACGCGGGGTACCAAGAGACCCAGTACTTC. It yields the protein CASSLYAGYQETQYF.

The rearrangement joins TRBV7-2 to TRBJ1-1; D is undetermined. Trimming took off 3 bases at V and 1 base at J, with 6 bases between the two ends. The germline V gene has CDR1 SGHTA and CDR2 FQGNSA. The CDR3 covers 13 residues. The CDR3 nucleotides read TGTGCCAGCAGCTTGCGGGAGAACACTGAAGCTTTCTTT. This translates into CASSLRENTEAFF.

The J gene is TRBJ1-3, the V gene TRBV19; 7 bases are shared with TRBD1. The V gene end was trimmed by 3 bases and the J gene end by 2 bases; junction bases not matched to a gene: 7. CDR3 length: 16 residues. Germline CDR1 LNHDA, CDR2 SQIVND (reference sequence). The CDR3 sequence: CASSIFPGGPGNTIYF. The CDR3 DNA follows: TGTGCCAGTAGTATTTTCCCAGGGGGGCCTGGAAACACCATATATTTT.

The rearrangement links TRBV5-1 to TRBJ2-2, with D tentatively TRBD2 (5 bases). The CDR3 contains 13 residues. Per the germline V gene, CDR1 is SGHRS and CDR2 is YFSETQ. Trimming cost V 4 bases and J 5 bases, with 9 bases left between them. CDR3 protein: CASSQTITGELFF. Written as DNA, the CDR3 is TGCGCCAGCAGCCAGACTATAACCGGGGAGCTGTTTTTT.

The CDR3 sequence: CASSPEMNYGYTF. The DNA for the CDR3 is TGTGCCAGCTCTCCCGAGATGAACTATGGCTACACCTTC. The chain couples TRBV6-6 to TRBJ1-2; D unclear. The CDR3 extends over 13 amino acids. Looked up from germline, CDR1 is MNHNY and CDR2 is SVGAGI (reference sequence). Trimming shortened V by 8 bases and J by 2 bases, and 12 bases separated the two germline ends.

This clone came up a few times. The rearrangement uses TRBV2 and TRBJ1-1; D gene unclear. This CDR3 spans 14 amino acids. With 2 bases removed from V and 6 bases from J, the gap between germline ends came to 13 bases. Germline V gene sequence: CDR1 SNHLY, CDR2 FYNNEI. The DNA of the CDR3 is TGTGCCAGCAGTGAACTTGAGTTGAGGCCTGAAGCTTTCTTT. This sequence encodes CASSELELRPEAFF.

This clone was detected once. The rearrangement links TRBV11-3 to TRBJ2-3; D gene unclear. The CDR3 consists of 13 residues. Germline V gene data show CDR1 as SGHNT and CDR2 as YENEEA. Between the trimmed V and J ends, which lost 1 base and 5 bases, there was a span of 7 bases. CDR3 residues: CASSLARGDTQYF. CDR3 nucleotides: TGTGCCAGCAGCTTAGCTCGCGGAGATACGCAGTATTTT.

The rearrangement joins TRBV5-1 to TRBJ2-5; D may be TRBD1 (6 bases). Germline CDR1 is SGHRS and CDR2 is YFSETQ. Trimming took 0 bases from V and 0 from J, leaving 15 bases between them. The CDR3 has 17 amino acids. Written as DNA, the CDR3 is TGCGCCAGCAGCTTGGGGCAGGGGAGCAAGTACCAAGAGACCCAGTACTTC. Its protein product is CASSLGQGSKYQETQYF.

The V gene is TRBV2, the J gene TRBJ2-5; D might be TRBD2 (6 bases). This CDR3 has 15 residues. Germline V gene data show CDR1 as SNHLY and CDR2 as FYNNEI. V lost 7 bases, J lost 1 base, and 16 bases lay in between. CDR3 amino acids: CASNTLARGQETQYF. CDR3 DNA sequence: TGTGCCAGCAATACCCTAGCGCGAGGCCAAGAGACCCAGTACTTC.

In this sample, this clone turned up a few times. The genes are TRBV27 and TRBJ1-1; D is unclear. V was cut by 4 bases and J by 10 bases, with 16 bases left in between. This CDR3 contains 13 residues. CDR1 and CDR2 (germline): MNHEY, SMNVEV (reference sequence). CDR3 residues: CASSSRGVTRAFF. The DNA of the CDR3 is TGTGCCAGCAGTTCACGGGGAGTTACCCGAGCTTTCTTT.

A single count supports this clone. The chain joins TRBV4-1 to TRBJ1-2; the D gene is possibly TRBD1 (6 bases). Trimming cost V 3 bases and J 5 bases, with 16 bases left between them. The germline gives CDR1 MGHRA, CDR2 YSYEKL. This CDR3 contains 15 residues. The CDR3, as DNA: TGCGCCAGCAGCCACGTCGGACAGCACCTATATGGCTACACCTTC. Amino acid sequence: CASSHVGQHLYGYTF.

This clone came up once. This chain joins TRBV12-5 and TRBJ2-1, with 7 bases matching TRBD1. With 6 bases clipped from V and 0 bases from J, the junction kept 5 bases outside the gene matches. The CDR3 runs to 15 residues. CDR1 and CDR2 from the germline V gene are LGHNT and FRNRAP. CDR3 amino acids: CASGKGQSSYNEQFF. CDR3 nucleotide sequence: TGTGCTAGTGGGAAGGGACAGAGCTCCTACAATGAGCAGTTCTTC.

The gene calls are TRBV2 and TRBJ2-7; D call uncertain. The CDR3 is made up of 15 amino acids. Germline CDR1 and CDR2: SNHLY and FYNNEI. The V end lost 4 bases, the J end lost 1 base, and 14 bases lay between the germline ends. DNA for the CDR3: TGTGCCAGCAGTGGGTCGAAGGCACTATCCTACGAGCAGTACTTC. Its protein product is CASSGSKALSYEQYF. Drawing the rest from reference TRBV2 and TRBJ2-7, the complete variable domain is EPEVTQTPSHQVTQMGQEVILRCVPISNHLYFYWYRQILGQKVEFLVSFYNNEISEKSEIFDDQFSVERPDGSNFTLKIRSTKLEDSAMYFCASSGSKALSYEQYFGPGTRLTVT.

This clone appeared a few times. J is TRBJ2-7 and V is TRBV25-1, with 7 bases identical to TRBD2. This CDR3 comprises 15 residues. The V gene end was trimmed by 3 bases and the J gene end by 7 bases; junction bases not matched to a gene: 12. Per germline, CDR1 MGHDK and CDR2 SYGVNS. DNA for the CDR3: TGTGCCAGCAGTGAGACCCCTTTAATGGGGGGGGAGCAGTACTTC. Residues: CASSETPLMGGEQYF.

The CDR3 spells CAWGPGAGTEAFF. For the CDR3, the DNA is TGTGCCTGGGGCCCTGGCGCGGGCACTGAAGCTTTCTTT. The chain recombines TRBV30 with TRBJ1-1; D is unresolved. Germline lookup yields CDR1 GTSNPN and CDR2 SVGIG (reference sequence). Trimming shortened V by 5 bases and J by 4 bases, and 14 bases separated the two germline ends. The CDR3 runs to 13 residues.

V and J are TRBV5-1 and TRBJ2-2; a possible D gene is TRBD1 (7 bases). V lost 1 base and J 5 bases, leaving 12 bases between the germline ends. The germline V gene encodes CDR1 SGHRS and CDR2 YFSETQ. The CDR3 runs 15 residues. The CDR3 region is CASSLMPGGTGELFF. CDR3 coding DNA: TGCGCCAGCAGCTTGATGCCAGGGGGGACCGGGGAGCTGTTTTTT.

The V call is TRBV9, the J call TRBJ1-1; D might be TRBD1 (6 bases). Trimming pared 1 base from V and 0 bases from J, leaving 10 bases between. The V gene's germline CDR1 is SGDLS and CDR2 YYNGEE. The CDR3 covers 15 residues. CDR3 in DNA: TGTGCCAGCAGCGTATGGGAGGGGGTGAACACTGAAGCTTTCTTT. Its protein product is CASSVWEGVNTEAFF.

The CDR3 loop reads CASSDRRTGSYEQYF. The CDR3 nucleotides read TGTGCCAGCAGCGATCGCCGGACAGGCTCCTACGAGCAGTACTTC. The rearrangement links TRBV7-8 to TRBJ2-7; 7 bases map to TRBD1. V shed 5 bases and J 0 bases; nucleotides not matched to a gene: 7. CDR3 length: 15 amino acids. Per the germline V gene, CDR1 is SGHVS and CDR2 is FQNEAQ.

The table lists this clone with a count of one. This chain uses TRBV7-9 with TRBJ2-7; 12 positions match TRBD2. The CDR3 has 15 amino acids. The germline V gene has CDR1 SEHNR and CDR2 FQNEAQ (reference sequence). The V gene end was trimmed by 3 bases and the J gene end by 3 bases; junction bases not matched to a gene: 3. CDR3 loop: CASSFPTSGGYEQYF. DNA of the CDR3: TGTGCCAGCAGCTTTCCGACTAGCGGGGGCTACGAGCAGTACTTC.

The chain joins TRBV7-2 to TRBJ2-7, with 11 bases matching TRBD2. Germline CDR1 SGHTA, CDR2 FQGNSA. There are 14 residues in the CDR3. The ends lost 4 bases at V and 3 bases at J; junction bases unmatched: 2. CDR3 region: CASSSLAGGYEQYF. The CDR3, as DNA: TGTGCCAGCAGCTCGCTAGCGGGGGGCTACGAGCAGTACTTC.

The chain is built from TRBV2 and TRBJ1-1; 8 bases are a match to TRBD1. This CDR3 spans 15 amino acids. Germline CDR1 is SNHLY and CDR2 is FYNNEI. V was pared by 6 bases and J by 5 bases, with 11 bases of the junction left unmatched. The DNA for the CDR3 is TGTGCCAGCAGGGTGGGGATTCAGGGGGCTACTGAAGCTTTCTTT. Translation gives CASRVGIQGATEAFF.

The V call is TRBV10-3, the J call TRBJ2-1; 7 nucleotides align to TRBD2. The CDR3 consists of 15 residues. The V gene end was trimmed by 4 bases and the J gene end by 8 bases; junction bases not matched to a gene: 11. Per the germline V gene, CDR1 is ENHRY and CDR2 is SYGVKD. CDR3 sequence reads: CAISGWGRAGDEQFF. The CDR3 region has the DNA TGTGCCATCAGTGGTTGGGGGAGGGCCGGCGATGAGCAGTTCTTC.

This rearrangement joins TRBV5-4 to TRBJ2-1, with D possibly matching TRBD2 (6 bases). V lost 0 bases, J lost 7 bases, and 8 bases lay in between. The CDR3 has 13 residues. Germline values: CDR1 SGHNT, CDR2 YYREEE (reference sequence). This CDR3 is CASSLGLVNEQFF. Written as DNA, the CDR3 is TGTGCCAGCAGCTTGGGACTAGTAAATGAGCAGTTCTTC.